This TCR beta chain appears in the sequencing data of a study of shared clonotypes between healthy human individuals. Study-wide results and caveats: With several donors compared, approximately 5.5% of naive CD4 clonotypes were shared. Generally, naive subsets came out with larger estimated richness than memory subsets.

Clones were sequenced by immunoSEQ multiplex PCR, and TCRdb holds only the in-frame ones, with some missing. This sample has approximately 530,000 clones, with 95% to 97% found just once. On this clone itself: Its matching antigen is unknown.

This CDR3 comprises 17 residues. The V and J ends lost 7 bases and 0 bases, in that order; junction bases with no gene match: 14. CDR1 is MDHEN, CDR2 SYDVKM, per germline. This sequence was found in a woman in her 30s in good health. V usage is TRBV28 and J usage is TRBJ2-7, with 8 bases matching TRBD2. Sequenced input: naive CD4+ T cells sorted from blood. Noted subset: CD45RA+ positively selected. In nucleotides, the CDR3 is TGTGCCAGCACCCGAGCTGGGTTAAGCGGGAGCTCCTACGAGCAGTACTTC. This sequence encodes CASTRAGLSGSSYEQYF.